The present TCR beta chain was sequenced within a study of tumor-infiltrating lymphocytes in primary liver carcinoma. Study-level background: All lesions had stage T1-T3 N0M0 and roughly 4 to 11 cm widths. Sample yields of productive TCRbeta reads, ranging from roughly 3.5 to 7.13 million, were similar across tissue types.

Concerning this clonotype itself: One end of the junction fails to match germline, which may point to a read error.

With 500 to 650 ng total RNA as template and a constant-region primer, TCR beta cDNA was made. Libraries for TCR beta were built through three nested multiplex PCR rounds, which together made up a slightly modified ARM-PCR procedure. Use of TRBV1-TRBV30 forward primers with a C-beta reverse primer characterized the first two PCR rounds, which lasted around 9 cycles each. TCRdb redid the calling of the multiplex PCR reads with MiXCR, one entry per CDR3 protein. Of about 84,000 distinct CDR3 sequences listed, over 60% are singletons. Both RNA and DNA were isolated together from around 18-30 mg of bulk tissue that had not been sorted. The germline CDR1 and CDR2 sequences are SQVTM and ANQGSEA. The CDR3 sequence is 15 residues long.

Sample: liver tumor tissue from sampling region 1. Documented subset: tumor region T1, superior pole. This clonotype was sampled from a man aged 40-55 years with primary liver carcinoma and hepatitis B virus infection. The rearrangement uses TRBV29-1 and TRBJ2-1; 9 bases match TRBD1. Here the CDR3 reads CIAPGDRDRYNEQFF. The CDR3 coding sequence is TGTATCGCACCTGGGGACAGGGATAGATACAATGAGCAGTTCTTC.